The T cell receptor beta chain under discussion was sequenced for a study of blood T cell repertoires in COVID-19. Study-level background: The cDNA or gDNA used as material had been derived from T cells, B-cell-depleted T cells, or PBMCs.

Across about two dozen US areas, participants ranged in age from about 18 to 100 years. The table came from immunoSEQ multiplex PCR; TCRdb's copy has only in-frame clones and leaves some out. The table shows around 260,000 clones, with around 84% occurring only once. V was pared by 1 base and J by 0 bases, with 5 bases of the junction left unmatched. Germline CDR1 is SEHNR and CDR2 is FQNEAQ (reference sequence). The CDR3 sequence is 16 residues long. The chain joins TRBV7-9 to TRBJ1-1, with 7 bases aligning to TRBD1. This clonotype was obtained from a man aged 25-45 years with acute COVID-19. Sample: PBMCs or T cells enriched from blood (not recorded which). The CDR3: CASSLGTGNMNTEAFF. The CDR3 DNA reads TGTGCCAGCAGCTTAGGGACAGGAAACATGAACACTGAAGCTTTCTTT.